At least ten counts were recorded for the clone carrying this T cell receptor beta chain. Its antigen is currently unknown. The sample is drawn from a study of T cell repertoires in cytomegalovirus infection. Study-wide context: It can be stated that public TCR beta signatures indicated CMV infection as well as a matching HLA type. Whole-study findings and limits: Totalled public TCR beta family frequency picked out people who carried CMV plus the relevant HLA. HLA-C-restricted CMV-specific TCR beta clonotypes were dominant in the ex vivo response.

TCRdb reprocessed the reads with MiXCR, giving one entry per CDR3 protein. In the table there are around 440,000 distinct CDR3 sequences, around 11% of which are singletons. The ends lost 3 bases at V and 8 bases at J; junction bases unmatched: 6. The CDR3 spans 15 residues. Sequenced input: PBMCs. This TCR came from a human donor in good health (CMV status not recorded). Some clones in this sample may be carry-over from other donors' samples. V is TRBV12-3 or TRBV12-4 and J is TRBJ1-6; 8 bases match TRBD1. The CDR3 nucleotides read TGTGCCAGCAGTTTGATTGGGACAGGCCATTCACCCCTCCACTTT. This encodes CASSLIGTGHSPLHF.